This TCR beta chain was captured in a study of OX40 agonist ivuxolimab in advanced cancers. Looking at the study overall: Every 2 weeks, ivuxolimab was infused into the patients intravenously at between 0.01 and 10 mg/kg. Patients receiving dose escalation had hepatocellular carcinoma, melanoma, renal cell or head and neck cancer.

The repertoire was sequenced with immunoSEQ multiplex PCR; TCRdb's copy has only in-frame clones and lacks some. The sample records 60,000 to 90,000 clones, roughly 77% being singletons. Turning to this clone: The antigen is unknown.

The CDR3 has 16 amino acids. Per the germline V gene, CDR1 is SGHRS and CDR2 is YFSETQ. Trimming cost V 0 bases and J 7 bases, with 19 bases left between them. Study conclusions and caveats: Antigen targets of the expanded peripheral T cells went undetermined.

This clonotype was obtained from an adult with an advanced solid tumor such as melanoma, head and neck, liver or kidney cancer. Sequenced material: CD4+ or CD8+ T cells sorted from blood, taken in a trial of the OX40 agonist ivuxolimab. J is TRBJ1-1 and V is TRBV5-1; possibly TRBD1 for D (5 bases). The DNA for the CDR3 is TGCGCCAGCAGCTTGGTTTCAGGGTTCGCTTTCGGTGAAGCTTTCTTT. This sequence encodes CASSLVSGFAFGEAFF.